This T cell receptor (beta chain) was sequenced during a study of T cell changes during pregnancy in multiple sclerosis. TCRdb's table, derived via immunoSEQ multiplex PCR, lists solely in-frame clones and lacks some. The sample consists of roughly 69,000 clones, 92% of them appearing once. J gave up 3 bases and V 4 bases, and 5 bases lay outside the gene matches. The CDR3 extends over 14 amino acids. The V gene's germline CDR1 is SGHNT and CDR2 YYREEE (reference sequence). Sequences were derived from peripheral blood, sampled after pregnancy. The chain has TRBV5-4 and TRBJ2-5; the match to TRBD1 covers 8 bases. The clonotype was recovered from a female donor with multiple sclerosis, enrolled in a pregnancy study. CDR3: CASSPTGAKETQYF. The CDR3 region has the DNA TGTGCCAGCAGCCCGACAGGGGCGAAAGAGACCCAGTACTTC.